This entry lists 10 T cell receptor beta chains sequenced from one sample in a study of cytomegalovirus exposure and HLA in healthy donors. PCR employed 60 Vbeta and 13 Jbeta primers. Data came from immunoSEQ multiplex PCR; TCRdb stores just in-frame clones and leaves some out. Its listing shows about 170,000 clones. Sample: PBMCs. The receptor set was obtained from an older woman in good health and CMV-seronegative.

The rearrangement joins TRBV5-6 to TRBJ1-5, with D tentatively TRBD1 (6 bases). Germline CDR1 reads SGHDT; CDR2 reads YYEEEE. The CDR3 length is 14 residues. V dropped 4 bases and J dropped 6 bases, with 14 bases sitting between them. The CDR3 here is CASSITGIGQPQHF. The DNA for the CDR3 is TGTGCCAGCAGCATAACAGGGATAGGTCAGCCCCAGCATTTT.

Written as DNA, the CDR3 is TGTGCCAGCAGCCGCTCAGGGGAGCCCCAGCATTTT. Residues: CASSRSGEPQHF. V is TRBV5-4 and J is TRBJ1-5; D perhaps matches TRBD1 (6 bases). Germline V gene sequence: CDR1 SGHNT, CDR2 YYREEE (reference sequence). The V and J ends lost 4 bases and 8 bases respectively, with 10 bases between them. The CDR3 runs 12 residues.

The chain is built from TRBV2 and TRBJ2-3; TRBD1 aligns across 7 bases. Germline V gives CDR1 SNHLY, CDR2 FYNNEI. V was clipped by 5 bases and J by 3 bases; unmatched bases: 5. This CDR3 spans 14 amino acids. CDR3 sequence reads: CASSYSTGTDTQYF. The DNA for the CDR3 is TGTGCCAGCAGTTATTCGACAGGGACAGATACGCAGTATTTT.

The CDR3 nucleotides read TGTGCCAGCAGATACGGGGAGAGCGCAGATACGCAGTATTTT. Its translation: CASRYGESADTQYF. The chain links TRBV6-6 to TRBJ2-3; D is perhaps TRBD2 (5 bases). The CDR3 runs to 14 residues. Germline values: CDR1 MNHNY, CDR2 SVGAGI (reference sequence). Trimming took off 6 bases at V and 4 bases at J, with 14 bases between the two ends.

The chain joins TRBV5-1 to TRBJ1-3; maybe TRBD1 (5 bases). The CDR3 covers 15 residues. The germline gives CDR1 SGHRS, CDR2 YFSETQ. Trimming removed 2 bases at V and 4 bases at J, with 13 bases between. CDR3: CASSFDRTPGNTIYF. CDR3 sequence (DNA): TGCGCCAGCAGCTTCGATCGGACACCGGGAAACACCATATATTTT.

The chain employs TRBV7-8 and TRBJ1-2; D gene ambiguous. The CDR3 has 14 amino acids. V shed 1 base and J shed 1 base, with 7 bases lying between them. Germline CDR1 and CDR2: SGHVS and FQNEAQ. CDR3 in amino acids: CASSLEPSNYGYTF. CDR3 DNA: TGTGCCAGCAGCTTAGAGCCTAGTAACTATGGCTACACCTTC.

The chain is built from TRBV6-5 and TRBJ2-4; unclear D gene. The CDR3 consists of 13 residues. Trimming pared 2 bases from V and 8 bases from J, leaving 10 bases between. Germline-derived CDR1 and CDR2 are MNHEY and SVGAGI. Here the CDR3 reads CASSYGGLDIQYF. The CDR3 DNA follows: TGTGCCAGCAGTTACGGCGGCCTGGACATTCAGTACTTC.

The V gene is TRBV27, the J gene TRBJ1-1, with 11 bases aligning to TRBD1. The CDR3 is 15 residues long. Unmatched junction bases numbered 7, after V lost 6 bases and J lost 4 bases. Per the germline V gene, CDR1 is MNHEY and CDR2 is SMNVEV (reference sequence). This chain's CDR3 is CASSSGGQGGTEAFF. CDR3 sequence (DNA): TGTGCCAGCAGCTCAGGGGGACAGGGGGGCACTGAAGCTTTCTTT.

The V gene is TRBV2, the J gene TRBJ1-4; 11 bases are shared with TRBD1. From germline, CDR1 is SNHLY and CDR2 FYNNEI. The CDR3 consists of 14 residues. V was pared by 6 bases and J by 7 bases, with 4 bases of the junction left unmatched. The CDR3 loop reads CASRRTGGSEKLFF. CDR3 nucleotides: TGTGCCAGCAGGCGGACAGGGGGCTCTGAAAAACTGTTTTTT.

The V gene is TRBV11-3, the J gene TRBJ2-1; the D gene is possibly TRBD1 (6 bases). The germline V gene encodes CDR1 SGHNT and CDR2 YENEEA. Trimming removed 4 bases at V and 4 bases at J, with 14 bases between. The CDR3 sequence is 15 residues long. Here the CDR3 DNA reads TGTGCCAGCAGCTATACGACGACAGGTTACAATGAGCAGTTCTTC. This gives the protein CASSYTTTGYNEQFF.